This TCR beta chain derives from a study of CD8 T cell repertoires and HIV-1 epitope variants. Across the whole study: Separate from the cultures, 1M uncultured T cells served as baseline. Study-wide points: Most of the nine antigen-specific clonotypes appeared cross-reactive to autologous or escape variants.

This clone was observed a handful of times. Its antigen is unidentified. Measured with immunoSEQ multiplex PCR; TCRdb has only the in-frame clones, and not every one. The sample lists nearly 5,500 clones; more than 55% were seen once. The CDR3 extends over 14 amino acids. Trimming took 9 bases from V and 5 from J; bases not matched to a gene: 6. Germline CDR1 is MNHEY and CDR2 is SMNVEV (reference sequence). The rearrangement uses TRBV27 and TRBJ2-2; 10 nucleotides align to TRBD2. This TCR derives from a male donor with HIV. The sequenced material came from cultured CD8+ T cells derived from PBMCs. CDR3 bases: TGTGCCAGTGAGCCTAGCGGGAGAACCGGGGAGCTGTTTTTT. Translation: CASEPSGRTGELFF.